A single sample is the source of the 21 T cell receptor beta chains below, sequenced in a study of cytomegalovirus exposure and HLA in healthy donors. The assay was immunoSEQ multiplex PCR, and TCRdb's table has in-frame clones only and misses some. The data hold under 400,000 clones, with roughly 87% observed a single time. Material: PBMCs. Receptor source: a man aged 25-40 years in good health and CMV-seronegative.

The rearrangement joins TRBV11-2 to TRBJ1-3; D is undetermined. V was shortened by 3 bases and J by 0 bases, with 15 bases between the two germline ends. CDR3 length equals 17 residues. The germline V gene encodes CDR1 SGHAT and CDR2 FQNNGV. The CDR3 nucleotides are TGTGCCAGCAGCTTCCAGGCGCAAAGCTACTCTGGAAACACCATATATTTT. This sequence encodes CASSFQAQSYSGNTIYF.

The chain carries TRBV7-9 and TRBJ2-3; 7 bases fit TRBD2. V gave up 2 bases and J gave up 0 bases; unmatched junction bases: 2. The CDR3 spans 15 residues. Germline CDR1 SEHNR, CDR2 FQNEAQ (reference sequence). CDR3 sequence reads: CASSLNGGSTDTQYF. CDR3 in DNA: TGTGCCAGCAGCTTAAACGGGGGGAGCACAGATACGCAGTATTTT.

The chain recombines TRBV27 with TRBJ2-6, with D maybe TRBD2 (6 bases). CDR3 length: 15 residues. Germline loops: CDR1 MNHEY, CDR2 SMNVEV (reference sequence). V was clipped by 6 bases and J by 0 bases, with 9 bases between them. The CDR3 DNA reads TGTGCCAGCAGGTCCGGGAGCTCTGGGGCCAACGTCCTGACTTTC. It codes for CASRSGSSGANVLTF.

V usage is TRBV5-5 and J usage is TRBJ1-1, with unresolved D. Trimming removed 2 bases from V and 2 bases from J, with 4 bases in between. CDR3 length: 12 amino acids. In germline, CDR1 is SGHKS, CDR2 YYEKEE (reference sequence). CDR3 residues: CASSFYNTEAFF. The CDR3 DNA reads as TGTGCCAGCAGCTTTTATAACACTGAAGCTTTCTTT.

The chain links TRBV10-2 to TRBJ2-7; TRBD1 is a possible D gene (6 bases). The CDR3 is made up of 15 amino acids. V lost 7 bases to trimming and J lost 1 base, with 17 bases between them. Germline V lookup: CDR1 WSHSY, CDR2 SAAADI. CDR3 coding DNA: TGCGCCAGCACCCCGACAGGAACTAAATCCTACGAGCAGTACTTC. Protein sequence: CASTPTGTKSYEQYF.

J is TRBJ1-4 and V is TRBV6-1; the match to TRBD1 covers 8 bases. Germline CDR1 is MNHNS and CDR2 is SASEGT. J lost 11 bases, V lost 4 bases, and 0 bases had no gene match. This CDR3 spans 11 amino acids. Written as DNA, the CDR3 is TGTGCCAGCAGTGGGACAGGGAAACTGTTTTTT. Translation: CASSGTGKLFF.

The rearrangement links TRBV7-9 to TRBJ1-4, with 9 bases aligning to TRBD1. CDR1 and CDR2 (germline): SEHNR, FQNEAQ (reference sequence). The J segment lost 7 bases and the V segment lost 6 bases, leaving 9 bases of the junction unmatched. CDR3 size: 15 residues. CDR3 sequence reads: CASSDQTGGSEKLFF. The CDR3 DNA is TGTGCCAGCAGTGATCAGACAGGGGGTAGTGAAAAACTGTTTTTT.

J is TRBJ2-7 and V is TRBV7-6; TRBD1 agrees at 7 bases. The CDR3 totals 15 residues. After removal of 5 bases from V and 4 bases from J, the junction contained 11 bases not matched to a gene. Germline CDR1 is SGHVS and CDR2 is FNYEAQ. Here the CDR3 DNA reads TGTGCCAGCAGCCTAACCCGGGACAGATCTTACGAGCAGTACTTC. Translated, it gives CASSLTRDRSYEQYF.

V usage is TRBV7-9 and J usage is TRBJ2-3; D is perhaps TRBD2 (6 bases). V was pared by 5 bases and J by 6 bases, with 21 bases between. CDR1 is SEHNR and CDR2 is FQNEAQ in the germline V gene (reference sequence). CDR3 size: 16 residues. Written as DNA, the CDR3 is TGTGCCAGCAGCCCCGGGGAGGAGCTAGCCAGGGATACGCAGTATTTT. Translating gives CASSPGEELARDTQYF. Variable domain in full (rest from reference TRBV7-9 and TRBJ2-3): DTGVSQNPRHKITKRGQNVTFRCDPISEHNRLYWYRQTLGQGPEFLTYFQNEAQLEKSRLLSDRFSAERPKGSFSTLEIQRTEQGDSAMYLCASSPGEELARDTQYFGPGTRLTVL.

The V and J genes are TRBV7-8 and TRBJ2-7; tentatively, D is TRBD1 (6 bases). CDR1 and CDR2 from the germline V gene are SGHVS and FQNEAQ. Trimming took off 1 base at V and 6 bases at J, with 10 bases between the two ends. The CDR3 runs 13 residues. CDR3 sequence (DNA): TGTGCCAGCAGCTTAGACAGGGTAGGCGAGCAGTACTTC. Encoded protein: CASSLDRVGEQYF.

The chain carries TRBV9 and TRBJ2-1; 7 nucleotides match TRBD1. CDR3 length: 15 residues. V was clipped by 2 bases and J by 2 bases; unmatched bases: 4. Germline assignment: CDR1 SGDLS and CDR2 YYNGEE. CDR3 region: CASSVVQGAYNEQFF. The CDR3 DNA reads TGTGCCAGCAGCGTCGTCCAGGGGGCCTACAATGAGCAGTTCTTC.

The genes are TRBV30 and TRBJ1-2, with D tentatively TRBD1 (5 bases). Trimming shortened V by 3 bases and J by 5 bases, and 13 bases separated the two germline ends. The CDR3 runs to 13 residues. Germline V gene lookup returns CDR1 GTSNPN and CDR2 SVGIG (reference sequence). CDR3 bases: TGTGCCTGGAGGCGGCAGGGATCTTATGGCTACACCTTC. Residues: CAWRRQGSYGYTF. Supplemented by reference TRBV30 and TRBJ1-2, the full variable domain reads SQTIHQWPATLVQPVGSPLSLECTVEGTSNPNLYWYRQAAGRGLQLLFYSVGIGQISSEVPQNLSASRPQDRQFILSSKKLLLSDSGFYLCAWRRQGSYGYTFGSGTRLTVV.

The chain couples TRBV11-2 to TRBJ2-1, with D possibly being TRBD1 (5 bases). V lost 0 bases to trimming and J lost 0 bases, with 9 bases between them. From germline, CDR1 is SGHAT and CDR2 FQNNGV. The CDR3 extends over 16 amino acids. CDR3 in DNA: TGTGCCAGCAGCTTAGATAGGGGTAGCTCCTACAATGAGCAGTTCTTC. Its protein product is CASSLDRGSSYNEQFF.

This chain uses TRBV27 with TRBJ2-7; the D gene is possibly TRBD2 (6 bases). There are 17 residues in the CDR3. Between the trimmed V and J ends, which lost 3 bases and 3 bases, there was a span of 21 bases. Per the germline V gene, CDR1 is MNHEY and CDR2 is SMNVEV (reference sequence). The CDR3 DNA reads as TGTGCCAGCAGTTTGGGCTCGCATCCTGGGGGGTACTACGAGCAGTACTTC. Protein product: CASSLGSHPGGYYEQYF.

V is TRBV11-2 and J is TRBJ1-4; weak D call: TRBD1 (5 bases). The CDR3 spans 16 residues. The germline V gene encodes CDR1 SGHAT and CDR2 FQNNGV. V gave up 4 bases and J gave up 0 bases, with 12 bases separating them. The CDR3 nucleotides are TGTGCCAGCAGCTCCACCACAGGAACAACTAATGAAAAACTGTTTTTT. Its translation: CASSSTTGTTNEKLFF.

The chain carries TRBV6-1 and TRBJ2-3; a possible D gene is TRBD2 (5 bases). The CDR3 sequence is 13 residues long. The V and J ends lost 5 bases and 5 bases respectively, with 11 bases between them. In germline, CDR1 is MNHNS, CDR2 SASEGT. The CDR3 loop reads CASSSPEVDTQYF. The DNA of the CDR3 is TGTGCCAGCAGTTCCCCGGAGGTAGATACGCAGTATTTT.

The chain joins TRBV5-4 to TRBJ1-1, with 8 bases identical to TRBD1. J gave up 6 bases and V 0 bases, and 4 bases lay outside the gene matches. Germline V gene data show CDR1 as SGHNT and CDR2 as YYREEE (reference sequence). The CDR3 sequence is 14 residues long. CDR3 DNA sequence: TGTGCCAGCAGCTTGGGGACAGGGTTCCCTGAAGCTTTCTTT. It translates to CASSLGTGFPEAFF.

The chain uses TRBV9 and TRBJ1-2; 10 bases are shared with TRBD1. CDR1 is SGDLS and CDR2 is YYNGEE in the germline V gene. The CDR3 consists of 14 residues. J lost 6 bases, V lost 3 bases, and 5 bases had no gene match. The CDR3 protein is CASSAYGTGDGYTF. CDR3 bases: TGTGCCAGCAGCGCCTACGGGACAGGGGATGGCTACACCTTC.

The V call is TRBV11-2, the J call TRBJ1-6; TRBD1 matches at 9 bases. The CDR3 runs 16 residues. From germline, CDR1 is SGHAT and CDR2 FQNNGV. After removal of 0 bases from V and 7 bases from J, the junction contained 4 bases not matched to a gene. The CDR3 nucleotides read TGTGCCAGCAGCTTAGATCACAGGGGGCGGAATTCACCCCTCCACTTT. This gives the protein CASSLDHRGRNSPLHF.

The rearrangement links TRBV6-5 to TRBJ2-4; 8 bases fit TRBD2. The CDR3 has 11 residues. Trimming cost V 6 bases and J 15 bases; bases outside gene matches: 7. CDR1 is MNHEY and CDR2 is SVGAGI in the germline V gene. The CDR3 region has the DNA TGTGCCAGCAGCGGGGGGGCTGGGTGGTACTTC. Its protein is CASSGGAGWYF.

The chain joins TRBV6-5 to TRBJ1-4, with a possible D match to TRBD1 (5 bases). The V gene's germline CDR1 is MNHEY and CDR2 SVGAGI. There are 14 residues in the CDR3. The V gene lost 2 bases and the J gene lost 7 bases, with 11 bases spanning the gap. CDR3: CASSYGGAGEKLFF. Written as DNA, the CDR3 is TGTGCCAGCAGTTACGGAGGGGCAGGTGAAAAACTGTTTTTT.